A selection of T cell receptor beta chains follows, all from one sample in a study of T cells in localized non-small cell lung cancer. Assay used: immunoSEQ multiplex PCR; TCRdb lists only in-frame clones, some missing. The table includes about 3,500 clones, approximately 25% detected once. The input for sequencing was lung tumor tissue, taken before any cancer treatment. The receptors stem from a woman aged 40 to 75 with stage I lung adenocarcinoma. CDR3s leave out the opening cysteine and the closing phenylalanine or tryptophan. Not all rows give a size; the values are once, few, many and, for expanded clones, a class.

abundance | v_gene | CDR3aa
few | TRBV6-8 | ASSVDRVVAGNTIY
- | TRBV2 | ASKGGGNTIY
few | TRBV14 | ASSQTSEQY
medium-sized | TRBV6-8 | ASSMNDRGSSGANVLT
- | TRBV28 | ASEGDGTYEQY
- | TRBV19 | ASSTRRGTEAF
few | TRBV11-3 | ASSLRQTPGYHEQY
few | TRBV11-3 | ASSLVQGGNTIY
medium-sized | TRBV19 | ASSIGTGRLQPQH
medium-sized | TRBV28 | ASSRYSWTGVNTEAF
few | TRBV6-8 | ASTQGQGTGIY
few | TRBV11-3 | ASSFGSPGETQY
- | TRBV19 | ASSKTDRVGSEAF
- | TRBV6-7 | ASSWVSEAF
medium-sized | TRBV11-3 | ASSLDHTFTDPQY
few | TRBV7-6 | ASSTALGASGNTIY
- | TRBV18 | ASSPGTGPDTQY
- | TRBV18 | ASSPDNSYEQY
few | TRBV28 | ASSGTAVPYEQY
- | TRBV11-3 | ASSSEPYPYGYT
- | TRBV5-1 | ASSLDRAIYGYT
few | TRBV27 | ASSLSSGGRF
- | TRBV30 | AWNWISGANVLT
- | TRBV18 | ASSLDRGVNTEAF
once | TRBV30 | AWSEGGRGGYT
few | TRBV11-3 | ASSLFRVSNQPQH
few | TRBV11-3 | ASSPWGGAKINEQF
few | TRBV6-8 | ASSQVGTNEQF
- | TRBV11-3 | ASSREGFGSGNTIY
- | TRBV11-3 | ASSRQPAGPNTGELF
large | TRBV11-3 | ASSLVGTGNTIY
- | TRBV11-3 | ASSLVLLTSGGNTDTQY
few | TRBV30 | AKGGIYGYT
- | TRBV30 | AWSGQEGEQY
- | TRBV29-1 | SVDPGVGTQY
- | TRBV7-5 | ASTIPSGANVLT
- | TRBV18 | ASSPGPFTDTQY
few | TRBV15 | ATSRDRGAIGQPQH
- | TRBV18 | ASSQGGTGIVHEQF
few | TRBV11-3 | ASIQWGRTSGGRNEQF
- | TRBV19 | ASSIQGTQSAEAF
- | TRBV30 | AWNPRDRGTDTQY
few | TRBV14 | ASSQDLAGALRGPGELF
- | TRBV30 | AWSERPEMGKLF
- | TRBV16 | ASSPRTDSPLH
- | TRBV19 | ASSIEEVSNQPQH
- | TRBV30 | AWSLKSNQPQH
- | TRBV30 | AWSPTGQSSQY